Detailed here is one T cell receptor (beta chain). No antigen is known for it. The CDR3 covers 16 residues. The V gene's germline CDR1 is SGHDN and CDR2 FVKESK. V was clipped by 1 base and J by 3 bases, with 13 bases between them. Using immunoSEQ multiplex PCR, the repertoire was profiled, and TCRdb retains in-frame clones only, with some absent. The sample includes 70,000 to 95,000 clones, nearly 90% seen only once; the top ten take over 2.5%. This record comes from a study of T cell responses to AZD1222 COVID-19 vaccine. Regarding the study as a whole: Recipients of AZD1222 seropositive at baseline numbered only 6 or 7. The peak T cell response came first, and repertoires were sampled only after it. Regions 160-218 and 743-854 dominated among vaccine-associated CD4 TCRs spanning spike.

V gene TRBV14 combines with J gene TRBJ2-1; D is undetermined. The TCR sequence derives from an adult in good health. The material was peripheral blood, obtained on day 0 of MenACWY control vaccination. The CDR3, as DNA: TGTGCCAGCAGCCAAGTTGAGGTTGGGTTCTACAATGAGCAGTTCTTC. As protein: CASSQVEVGFYNEQFF.